These 26 T cell receptor beta chains originate from one sample sequenced in a study of blood T cell repertoires in COVID-19. Using immunoSEQ multiplex PCR, the repertoire was profiled, and TCRdb retains in-frame clones only, with some absent. Here the sample spans some 87,000 clones, about 78% being singletons. Material for sequencing was peripheral blood. The receptors shown here come from a man aged 45-65 years who had recovered from COVID-19.

This chain's CDR3 is CASGPGQGSATNEKLFF. In DNA form, the CDR3 reads TGTGCTAGTGGTCCGGGACAGGGGTCCGCAACTAATGAAAAACTGTTTTTT. The J gene is TRBJ1-4, the V gene TRBV12-5; 10 bases line up with TRBD1. V shed 5 bases and J 0 bases; nucleotides not matched to a gene: 6. The germline V gene has CDR1 LGHNT and CDR2 FRNRAP. The CDR3 sequence is 17 residues long.

The chain carries TRBV7-8 and TRBJ2-1; TRBD1 agrees at 7 bases. Germline V gene data show CDR1 as SGHVS and CDR2 as FQNEAQ. V shed 5 bases and J 6 bases; nucleotides not matched to a gene: 10. The length of the CDR3 is 15 residues. This CDR3 is CASSTRGTVTNEQFF. The CDR3 DNA is TGTGCCAGCAGCACGAGAGGGACAGTTACCAATGAGCAGTTCTTC.

This chain's CDR3 is CASRAGMTYEQYF. CDR3 nucleotides: TGTGCCAGCAGGGCAGGTATGACCTACGAGCAGTACTTC. This chain joins TRBV6-5 and TRBJ2-7; the D is unclear. The CDR3 runs 13 residues. In germline, CDR1 is MNHEY, CDR2 SVGAGI. Trimming shortened V by 6 bases and J by 2 bases, and 11 bases separated the two germline ends.

The chain employs TRBV9 and TRBJ2-7; D possibly corresponds to TRBD1 (5 bases). The V end lost 4 bases, the J end lost 3 bases, and 17 bases lay between the germline ends. This CDR3 region has 15 residues. Germline V gene sequence: CDR1 SGDLS, CDR2 YYNGEE. The CDR3 sequence: CASSPLQDIHYEQYF. As DNA, the CDR3 is TGTGCCAGCAGCCCCCTCCAGGACATCCACTACGAGCAGTACTTC. Complete variable domain (other parts from reference TRBV9 and TRBJ2-7): DSGVTQTPKHLITATGQRVTLRCSPRSGDLSVYWYQQSLDQGLQFLIQYYNGEERAKGNILERFSAQQFPDLHSELNLSSLELGDSALYFCASSPLQDIHYEQYFGPGTRLTVT.

The J gene is TRBJ2-1, the V gene TRBV5-1, with unresolved D. Germline V gene lookup returns CDR1 SGHRS and CDR2 YFSETQ. With 1 base removed from V and 10 bases from J, the gap between germline ends came to 12 bases. The CDR3 covers 13 residues. CDR3 loop: CASSLLGAGEQFF. The CDR3 bases are TGCGCCAGCAGCTTGCTTGGAGCTGGCGAGCAGTTCTTC.

The chain uses TRBV5-4 and TRBJ2-3, with TRBD1 matching over 7 bases. With 4 bases clipped from V and 1 base from J, the junction kept 9 bases outside the gene matches. CDR1 and CDR2 from the germline V gene are SGHNT and YYREEE (reference sequence). The CDR3 has 16 amino acids. CDR3 residues: CASSVNRGTGTDTQYF. CDR3 coding DNA: TGTGCCAGCAGCGTTAACCGTGGGACAGGCACAGATACGCAGTATTTT.

This clone is a singleton in its sample. The chain couples TRBV27 to TRBJ2-2; TRBD1 is a possible D gene (6 bases). CDR3 length: 14 amino acids. CDR1 MNHEY and CDR2 SMNVEV come from the germline V gene (reference sequence). V lost 8 bases and J 5 bases, leaving 15 bases between the germline ends. DNA for the CDR3: TGTGCCAGCTCCTACGCGGACAGAACCGGGGAGCTGTTTTTT. This codes for CASSYADRTGELFF.

The genes are TRBV19 and TRBJ2-1; 8 nucleotides line up with TRBD2. With 11 bases clipped from V and 3 bases from J, the junction kept 9 bases outside the gene matches. This CDR3 has 14 residues. Germline-derived CDR1 and CDR2 are LNHDA and SQIVND (reference sequence). CDR3 coding DNA: TGTGCCGGTACAAGCGGGGGCCACTACAATGAGCAGTTCTTC. This gives the protein CAGTSGGHYNEQFF.

This chain joins TRBV5-4 and TRBJ2-1, with 12 bases matching TRBD2. This CDR3 has 16 amino acids. The V gene's germline CDR1 is SGHNT and CDR2 YYREEE (reference sequence). V was pared by 4 bases and J by 5 bases, with 7 bases of the junction left unmatched. CDR3 residues: CASSASSGRAHNEQFF. For the CDR3, the DNA is TGTGCCAGCAGCGCCTCTAGCGGGAGGGCCCACAATGAGCAGTTCTTC. The full variable domain, in which reference TRBV5-4 and TRBJ2-1 provide the parts outside the CDR3, is ETGVTQSPTHLIKTRGQQVTLRCSSQSGHNTVSWYQQALGQGPQFIFQYYREEENGRGNFPPRFSGLQFPNYSSELNVNALELDDSALYLCASSASSGRAHNEQFFGPGTRLTVL.

The chain carries TRBV19 and TRBJ2-1; TRBD2 agrees at 8 bases. This CDR3 region has 13 residues. J lost 8 bases, V lost 5 bases, and 5 bases had no gene match. Germline loops: CDR1 LNHDA, CDR2 SQIVND (reference sequence). CDR3 DNA: TGTGCCAGTAGTTCGACTAGCGAGGATGAGCAGTTCTTC. It specifies CASSSTSEDEQFF.

This clone was detected a few times. V and J are TRBV5-6 and TRBJ2-1, with 10 nucleotides matching TRBD2. The V gene's germline CDR1 is SGHDT and CDR2 YYEEEE. The V gene end was trimmed by 3 bases and the J gene end by 7 bases; junction bases not matched to a gene: 7. This CDR3 has 15 amino acids. Here the CDR3 reads CASSSIAGGRNEQFF. The CDR3 DNA is TGTGCCAGCAGCTCAATAGCGGGAGGTAGGAATGAGCAGTTCTTC.

This sequence joins TRBV6-6 and TRBJ2-2; D is possibly TRBD2 (6 bases). Germline V lookup: CDR1 MNHNY, CDR2 SVGAGI (reference sequence). The CDR3 length is 15 residues. The ends were cut back, 0 bases at V and 6 bases at J, with 11 bases in the middle. Written as DNA, the CDR3 is TGTGCCAGCAGTTACTCCGTTCGCGGGGCCGGGGAGCTGTTTTTT. Protein sequence: CASSYSVRGAGELFF.

The V and J genes are TRBV14 and TRBJ1-1, with 7 bases fitting TRBD1. Germline CDR1 is SGHDN and CDR2 is FVKESK. Germline trimming cut 2 bases from V and 11 bases from J; bases unmatched to any gene: 11. The CDR3 sequence is 14 residues long. The CDR3 is CASSQNLGTVGAFF. Written as DNA, the CDR3 is TGTGCCAGCAGCCAAAACCTCGGGACAGTTGGGGCTTTCTTT.

The rearrangement uses TRBV28 and TRBJ1-2, with 8 positions matching TRBD1. V gave up 6 bases and J gave up 7 bases; unmatched junction bases: 7. Looked up from germline, CDR1 is MDHEN and CDR2 is SYDVKM. The CDR3 consists of 13 residues. The CDR3 region is CASRMTGESGYTF. The CDR3 DNA reads as TGTGCCAGCAGGATGACAGGGGAAAGTGGCTACACCTTC.

In DNA form, the CDR3 reads TGTGCCAGCAGCCCCCTGAGGACAGGGTCCTTCGGGGAGCTGTTTTTT. The encoded protein is CASSPLRTGSFGELFF. This chain connects TRBV7-8 to TRBJ2-2; 8 bases agree with TRBD1. Germline V lookup: CDR1 SGHVS, CDR2 FQNEAQ. V lost 5 bases, J lost 7 bases, and 12 bases stayed unmatched. The CDR3 has 16 residues.

The gene calls are TRBV6-5 and TRBJ1-2; possibly TRBD1 for D (5 bases). The CDR3 has 15 amino acids. Germline values: CDR1 MNHEY, CDR2 SVGAGI. V lost 0 bases and J 5 bases, leaving 13 bases between the germline ends. The CDR3 DNA is TGTGCCAGCAGTTACTCGGCAGGGAATTGGTATGGCTACACCTTC. Its protein is CASSYSAGNWYGYTF.

This clone was detected only once. J is TRBJ1-1 and V is TRBV7-9; D ambiguous. With 0 bases removed from V and 5 bases from J, the gap between germline ends came to 10 bases. Germline V gene lookup returns CDR1 SEHNR and CDR2 FQNEAQ (reference sequence). The CDR3 is made up of 14 amino acids. The CDR3 spells CASSLADIVTEAFF. As DNA, the CDR3 is TGTGCCAGCAGCTTAGCAGATATAGTGACTGAAGCTTTCTTT.

The chain links TRBV4-2 to TRBJ1-5; 8 bases match TRBD1. This CDR3 has 17 residues. V trimming: 4 bases; J trimming: 7 bases; junction bases outside the gene matches: 15. Germline CDR1 LGHNA, CDR2 YNFKEQ. CDR3 coding DNA: TGTGCCAGCAGCCGAGGTGGGGGACAGGCGGGATGGCAGCCCCAGCATTTT. Its protein product is CASSRGGGQAGWQPQHF.

The chain uses TRBV19 and TRBJ1-1; no reliable D call. CDR1 and CDR2 (germline): LNHDA, SQIVND (reference sequence). V shed 6 bases and J shed 7 bases, with 12 bases lying between them. The CDR3 runs 12 residues. The CDR3 nucleotides are TGTGCCAGTAGCGGTGCCGTACGTGAAGCTTTCTTT. Translation gives CASSGAVREAFF.

V usage is TRBV9 and J usage is TRBJ2-3; TRBD1 aligns across 9 bases. V gave up 0 bases and J gave up 2 bases; unmatched junction bases: 7. This CDR3 spans 17 amino acids. Germline V gene sequence: CDR1 SGDLS, CDR2 YYNGEE. The CDR3 region is CASSVDQGTGPTDTQYF. CDR3 nucleotides: TGTGCCAGCAGCGTAGACCAAGGGACAGGGCCCACAGATACGCAGTATTTT. The full variable domain, completed using reference TRBV9 and TRBJ2-3, is DSGVTQTPKHLITATGQRVTLRCSPRSGDLSVYWYQQSLDQGLQFLIQYYNGEERAKGNILERFSAQQFPDLHSELNLSSLELGDSALYFCASSVDQGTGPTDTQYFGPGTRLTVL.

This chain connects TRBV6-5 to TRBJ2-3; no firm D call. Per the germline V gene, CDR1 is MNHEY and CDR2 is SVGAGI. This CDR3 has 13 amino acids. The germline V and J ends were trimmed by 4 bases and 0 bases, with 5 bases remaining between them. The CDR3 here is CASSSTSTDTQYF. The CDR3 coding sequence is TGTGCCAGCAGTTCGACTAGCACAGATACGCAGTATTTT.

The chain carries TRBV5-1 and TRBJ2-3; D perhaps matches TRBD2 (7 bases). This CDR3 spans 16 amino acids. CDR1 is SGHRS and CDR2 is YFSETQ in the germline V gene. The V and J ends lost 4 bases and 3 bases respectively, with 18 bases between them. CDR3 region: CASSPWRRGRTDTQYF. CDR3 DNA: TGCGCCAGCAGCCCGTGGAGGCGGGGGCGAACAGATACGCAGTATTTT.

The chain is built from TRBV6-5 and TRBJ2-3; D gene uncertain. Trimming left V 6 bases short and J 1 base short, with 8 bases between. The CDR3 consists of 13 residues. In germline, CDR1 is MNHEY, CDR2 SVGAGI. The CDR3 here is CASRHSRTDTQYF. CDR3 nucleotides: TGTGCCAGCAGGCATAGCCGCACAGATACGCAGTATTTT.

The chain's CDR3 is CAISGNSEGQGYTF. CDR3 sequence (DNA): TGTGCCATCAGTGGGAACTCGGAGGGGCAAGGCTACACCTTC. The chain employs TRBV10-3 and TRBJ1-2, with D possibly being TRBD1 (5 bases). The CDR3 extends over 14 amino acids. V was clipped by 4 bases and J by 8 bases, with 17 bases between them. The germline CDR1 and CDR2 sequences are ENHRY and SYGVKD.

This chain joins TRBV25-1 and TRBJ1-4; D ambiguous. The CDR3 is made up of 11 amino acids. Trimming took 5 bases from V and 7 from J, leaving 5 bases between them. Germline-derived CDR1 and CDR2 are MGHDK and SYGVNS. CDR3 DNA sequence: TGTGCCAGCAGTTCATTTGAAAAACTGTTTTTT. It codes for CASSSFEKLFF.

The V gene is TRBV10-2, the J gene TRBJ2-5, with D perhaps TRBD1 (6 bases). Trimming stripped 6 bases from V and 6 bases from J, with 17 bases between. Germline V gene sequence: CDR1 WSHSY, CDR2 SAAADI. The CDR3 length is 14 residues. CDR3 nucleotide sequence: TGCGCCAGCAGCAGGACAGCTCAGGACCAGACCCAGTACTTC. This codes for CASSRTAQDQTQYF.